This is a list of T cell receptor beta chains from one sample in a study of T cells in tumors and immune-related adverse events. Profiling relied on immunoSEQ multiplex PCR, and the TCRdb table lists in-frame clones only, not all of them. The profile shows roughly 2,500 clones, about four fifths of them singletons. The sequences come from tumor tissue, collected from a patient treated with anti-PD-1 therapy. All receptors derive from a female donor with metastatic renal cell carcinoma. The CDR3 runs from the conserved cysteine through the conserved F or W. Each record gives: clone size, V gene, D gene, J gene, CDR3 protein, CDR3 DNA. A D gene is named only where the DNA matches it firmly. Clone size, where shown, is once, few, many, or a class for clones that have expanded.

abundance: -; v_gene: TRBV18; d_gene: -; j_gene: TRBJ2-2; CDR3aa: CASSPGRLGAPGELFF; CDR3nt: TGTGCCAGCTCACCAGGCCGGCTAGGGGCACCCGGGGAGCTGTTTTTT
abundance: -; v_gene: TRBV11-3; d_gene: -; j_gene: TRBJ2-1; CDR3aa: CASSLEETVGQFF; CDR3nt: TGTGCCAGCAGCTTAGAAGAGACAGTTGGGCAGTTCTTC
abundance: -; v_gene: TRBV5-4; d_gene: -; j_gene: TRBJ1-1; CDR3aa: CASSLFNTEAFF; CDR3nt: TGTGCCAGCAGCTTGTTTAACACTGAAGCTTTCTTT
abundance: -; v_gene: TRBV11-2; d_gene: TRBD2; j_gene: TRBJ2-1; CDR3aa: CASSLGSAGVYNEQFF; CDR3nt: TGTGCCAGCAGCTTAGGAAGCGCGGGGGTCTACAATGAGCAGTTCTTC
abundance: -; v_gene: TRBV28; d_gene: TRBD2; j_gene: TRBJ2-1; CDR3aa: CASSSTSGIRNEQFF; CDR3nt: TGTGCCAGCAGTTCCACTAGCGGGATTCGCAATGAGCAGTTCTTC
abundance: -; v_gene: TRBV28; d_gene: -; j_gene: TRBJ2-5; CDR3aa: CASRSTGTETQYF; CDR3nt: TGTGCCAGCAGATCGACCGGGACAGAGACCCAGTACTTC
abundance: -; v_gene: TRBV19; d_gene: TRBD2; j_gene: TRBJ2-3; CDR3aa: CASSSGLAGGTRSTDTQYF; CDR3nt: TGTGCCAGTAGTTCGGGACTAGCGGGAGGGACACGAAGCACAGATACGCAGTATTTT
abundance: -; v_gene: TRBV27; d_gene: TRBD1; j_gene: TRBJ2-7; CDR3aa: CASRRQGSYEQYF; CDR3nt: TGTGCCAGCAGAAGACAGGGGTCCTACGAGCAGTACTTC
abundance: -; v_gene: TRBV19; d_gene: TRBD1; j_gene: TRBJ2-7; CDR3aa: CASSGDRAGNHEQYF; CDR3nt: TGTGCCAGTAGTGGGGACAGGGCGGGAAACCACGAGCAGTACTTC
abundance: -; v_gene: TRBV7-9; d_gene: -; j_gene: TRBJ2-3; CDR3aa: CASSMGPARDTQYF; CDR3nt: TGTGCCAGCAGTATGGGACCCGCGCGGGATACGCAGTATTTT
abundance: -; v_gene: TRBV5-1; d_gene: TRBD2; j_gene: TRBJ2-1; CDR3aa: CASTHAGVTYEQFF; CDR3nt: TGCGCCAGCACTCATGCGGGAGTTACGTATGAGCAGTTCTTC
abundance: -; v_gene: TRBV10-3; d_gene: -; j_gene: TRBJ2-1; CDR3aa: CAISDSHNEQFF; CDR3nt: TGTGCCATCAGCGACTCACACAATGAGCAGTTCTTC
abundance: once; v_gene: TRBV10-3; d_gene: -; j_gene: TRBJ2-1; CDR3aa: CASSGTGYNEQFF; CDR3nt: TGTGCCTCCTCCGGGACGGGCTACAATGAGCAGTTCTTC
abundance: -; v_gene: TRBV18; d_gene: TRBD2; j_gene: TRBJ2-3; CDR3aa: CASSPRLAGKTDTQYF; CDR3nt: TGTGCCAGCTCACCGCGACTAGCGGGTAAAACAGATACGCAGTATTTT
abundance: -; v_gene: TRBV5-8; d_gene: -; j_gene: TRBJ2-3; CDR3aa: CASSLPGRSTDTQYF; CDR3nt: TGTGCCAGCAGCTTGCCAGGACGTAGCACAGATACGCAGTATTTT
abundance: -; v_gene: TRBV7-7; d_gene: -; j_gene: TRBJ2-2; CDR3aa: CASSPTRSTGELFF; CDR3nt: TGTGCCAGCAGCCCTACTAGATCCACCGGGGAGCTGTTTTTT
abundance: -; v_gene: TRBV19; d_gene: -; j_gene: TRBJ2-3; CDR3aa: CASSIGGWGTDTQYF; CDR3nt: TGTGCCAGTAGTATAGGAGGGTGGGGCACAGATACGCAGTATTTT
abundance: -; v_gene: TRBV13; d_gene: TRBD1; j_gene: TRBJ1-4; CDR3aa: CASSLRTGDNEKLFF; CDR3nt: TGTGCCAGCAGCTTGAGGACAGGGGATAATGAAAAACTGTTTTTT
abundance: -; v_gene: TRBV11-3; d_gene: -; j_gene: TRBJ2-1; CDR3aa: CASSKITFSNEQFF; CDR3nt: TGTGCCAGCAGCAAAATTACATTCTCCAATGAGCAGTTCTTC
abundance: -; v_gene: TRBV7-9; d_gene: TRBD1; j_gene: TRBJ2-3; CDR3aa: CASSLARTGQGTDTQYF; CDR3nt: TGTGCCAGCAGCTTAGCGAGGACAGGGCAAGGCACAGATACGCAGTATTTT
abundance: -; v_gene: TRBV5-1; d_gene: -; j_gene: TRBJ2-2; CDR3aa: CASSLDSRTTNTGELFF; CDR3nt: TGCGCCAGCAGCTTAGACAGCCGGACTACGAACACCGGGGAGCTGTTTTTT
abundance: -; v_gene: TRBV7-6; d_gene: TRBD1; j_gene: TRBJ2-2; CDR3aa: CASSLTGGTGELFF; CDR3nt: TGTGCCAGCAGCTTGACAGGGGGGACCGGGGAGCTGTTTTTT